This T cell receptor (beta chain) was observed in a study of beta chain features in type 1 diabetes. Expressed TCRB transcripts were sequenced because the entire RNA isolate underwent reverse transcription. Repertoires were generated with immunoSEQ multiplex PCR, while TCRdb's copy carries only in-frame clones and drops some. Of under 800,000 clones in the sample, 15% were seen once. The CDR3 length is 14 residues. The V gene lost 1 base and the J gene lost 4 bases, with 9 bases spanning the gap. Germline V gene sequence: CDR1 SGHTA, CDR2 FQGNSA. The chain links TRBV7-2 to TRBJ2-3; weak D call: TRBD2 (5 bases). Material for sequencing was naive CD4+ T cells from blood. This clonotype originated in a man between 18 and 29 years old in good health. The CDR3 nucleotides are TGTGCCAGCAGCTTAGGGCTAGCTTCAGATACGCAGTATTTT. Translated: CASSLGLASDTQYF.